This is a list of T cell receptor beta chains from one sample in a study of control samples from healthy donors and cancer patients. Assay used: immunoSEQ multiplex PCR; TCRdb lists only in-frame clones, some missing. The table shows about 170,000 clones, with about 90% occurring only once. Material for sequencing was blood. All receptors come from a man in his thirties or forties in good health. Both conserved end residues are part of each CDR3. The D gene is left open where the match is weak. A row's size may be missing; if present it is once, few, many or a size class.

v_call,j_call,clone_size,d_call,cdr3_aa,cdr3_nt
TRBV5-8,TRBJ2-3,-,-,CASSPGTSSTDTQYF,TGTGCCAGCAGCCCCGGGACATCTAGCACAGATACGCAGTATTTT
TRBV15,TRBJ2-3,-,TRBD2,CATSRVGSGKFTDTQYF,TGTGCCACCAGCAGAGTCGGTAGCGGGAAGTTCACAGATACGCAGTATTTT
TRBV9,TRBJ1-2,-,-,CASSVEVRDANYGYTF,TGTGCCAGCAGCGTAGAGGTGAGGGACGCTAACTATGGCTACACCTTC
TRBV7-8,TRBJ2-7,-,TRBD1,CASSLRGQGPSSYEQYF,TGTGCCAGCAGCTTAAGGGGACAGGGGCCTAGCTCCTACGAGCAGTACTTC
TRBV3-1/TRBV3-2,TRBJ1-3,-,-,CASSQSWDSGNTIYF,TGTGCCAGCAGCCAGAGTTGGGACTCTGGAAACACCATATATTTT
TRBV6-5,TRBJ1-5,few,-,CASSRTCNQPQHF,TGTGCCAGCAGTCGGACATGCAATCAGCCCCAGCATTTT
TRBV7-9,TRBJ1-2,-,-,CASSLKAARDGYTF,TGTGCCAGCAGCTTAAAGGCAGCGAGGGATGGCTACACCTTC
TRBV5-1,TRBJ1-2,few,TRBD1,CASSPGTASYGYTF,TGCGCCAGCAGCCCCGGGACAGCCTCATATGGCTACACCTTC
TRBV2,TRBJ1-4,-,-,CASEGAVGEKLFF,TGTGCCAGCGAGGGAGCAGTCGGGGAAAAACTGTTTTTT
TRBV19,TRBJ1-4,once,-,CASSIAQGPEKLFF,TGTGCCAGTAGTATCGCTCAGGGGCCTGAAAAACTGTTTTTT
TRBV7-2,TRBJ1-5,-,-,CASSAYGPGYQPQHF,TGTGCCAGCAGCGCCTACGGGCCAGGTTATCAGCCCCAGCATTTT
TRBV7-9,TRBJ2-1,-,TRBD1,CASSLRTGLGNEQFF,TGTGCCAGCAGCCTACGGACAGGCCTGGGGAATGAGCAGTTCTTC
TRBV5-4,TRBJ2-2,once,TRBD2,CASSFGGGLNTGELFF,TGTGCCAGCAGCTTCGGGGGGGGACTGAACACCGGGGAGCTGTTTTTT
TRBV7-8,TRBJ2-3,once,TRBD2,CASSSSVAGAGTDTQYF,TGTGCCAGCAGCTCCTCGGTAGCGGGAGCGGGGACAGATACGCAGTATTTT
TRBV27,TRBJ1-1,-,-,CASSRRDATTEAFF,TGTGCCAGCAGCCGCAGAGACGCCACCACTGAAGCTTTCTTT
TRBV28,TRBJ1-2,-,-,CASSWLGTFGYTF,TGTGCCAGCAGCTGGCTAGGGACATTTGGCTACACCTTC
TRBV7-9,TRBJ1-2,-,-,CASSCVSTYGYTF,TGTGCCAGCAGCTGTGTCTCTACCTATGGCTACACCTTC
TRBV7-8,TRBJ2-1,-,-,CASTTNHGTFYNEQFF,TGTGCCAGCACAACAAACCACGGGACCTTTTACAATGAGCAGTTCTTC
TRBV29-1,TRBJ1-1,few,-,CSVERAFF,TGCAGCGTTGAACGGGCTTTCTTT
TRBV14,TRBJ2-2,-,-,CASSQDPIWADTGELFF,TGTGCCAGCAGCCAAGATCCCATCTGGGCGGACACCGGGGAGCTGTTTTTT
TRBV18,TRBJ2-6,-,TRBD1,CASSPTTGAGANVLTF,TGTGCCAGCTCTCCAACTACAGGGGCTGGGGCCAACGTCCTGACTTTC
TRBV28,TRBJ2-1,-,-,CASEGQTLNNEQFF,TGTGCCTCCGAAGGACAGACCTTGAACAATGAGCAGTTCTTC
TRBV6-5,TRBJ1-5,-,-,CASSLLVGDQPQHF,TGTGCCAGCAGTCTTCTGGTTGGGGACCAGCCCCAGCATTTT
TRBV12-3/TRBV12-4,TRBJ1-1,-,-,CASSLVLEAEAFF,TGTGCCAGCAGTTTAGTACTAGAAGCAGAAGCTTTCTTT
TRBV19,TRBJ2-3,-,-,CASSPYRGDTQYF,TGTGCCAGTAGCCCCTACCGGGGAGATACGCAGTATTTT
TRBV3-1/TRBV3-2,TRBJ2-7,-,-,CASSQMGQLYEQYF,TGTGCCAGCAGCCAAATGGGACAACTCTACGAGCAGTACTTC
TRBV3-1/TRBV3-2,TRBJ2-2,-,TRBD2,CASSSLAGVRVGELFF,TGTGCCAGCAGCTCCTTAGCGGGAGTAAGGGTCGGGGAGCTGTTTTTT
TRBV20-1,TRBJ1-1,-,-,CSARDNTEAFF,TGCAGTGCTAGGGACAACACTGAAGCTTTCTTT
TRBV10-3,TRBJ1-1,-,-,CAISEWGMNTEAFF,TGTGCCATCAGTGAGTGGGGGATGAACACTGAAGCTTTCTTT